The sequence of this T cell receptor (beta chain) was determined in a study of OX40 agonist ivuxolimab in advanced cancers. About the full investigation: Ivuxolimab, which targeted the costimulatory receptor OX40 (CD134), was an agonistic, fully human IgG2 monoclonal antibody. Patients were allowed to have had prior anti-PD-1, anti-PD-L1 or anti-CTLA-4 therapy, and 40% of the dose-escalation patients had previously received checkpoint inhibitors. The purpose of peripheral TCRbeta sequencing was to test whether ivuxolimab changed TCR sequence diversity and led to clonal T-cell expansion. Of the roughly 52 dose-escalation patients, hepatocellular carcinoma was present in about 20, melanoma in approximately 15, renal cell carcinoma in 9 and head and neck cancer in 9. The paper describes the monotherapy dose-escalation part (N of about 47 patients) of the phase I trial of ivuxolimab. The dose-escalation cohort was roughly 83% male with a mean age of approximately 60 years, ranging from 23 to 79. Intravenous ivuxolimab was administered to patients every 2 weeks at six dose levels: 0.01, 0.1, 0.3, 1.5, 3 and 10 mg/kg. Partial responses were achieved by three dose-escalation patients, of whom one had hepatocellular carcinoma and two had cutaneous melanoma. General conclusions and limits of the study: Low levels of normalized T-cell clonal expansion were also seen in some patients who did not respond. At doses of 0.1 to 3.0 mg/kg, clonal expansion of both CD4+ and CD8+ blood T cells was observed from baseline to week 6. Partial responders in the 0.1-3.0 mg/kg groups had among the lowest normalized peripheral clonal expansion, especially among CD8+ T cells. The antigen specificity of the peripheral T cells that underwent clonal expansion was not determined. On average, CD8+ T cells showed more expanded clones than CD4+ T cells after ivuxolimab.

Patients with a history of autoimmune disease or receiving systemic immunosuppression were excluded from the trial. Peripheral blood for TCR sequencing was drawn from every dose cohort at baseline, at cycle 4 day 1 and at cycle 7 day 1. The samples were drawn from a first-in-human, open-label, multicenter phase I dose-escalation trial of ivuxolimab. Adults with locally advanced or metastatic melanoma, renal cell carcinoma, hepatocellular carcinoma or head and neck squamous cell carcinoma were enrolled in the trial. Before TCR sequencing, CD4+ T cells and CD8+ T cells were sorted from peripheral blood as separate populations. The V end loses 9 bases and the J end loses 2 bases, and a stretch of 13 bases separates them. The CDR3 contains 13 residues, cysteine and phenylalanine counted. Only CDR3 DNA remains: 39 bases, in frame from the first base. Via the germline V gene, CDR1 is SNHLY and CDR2 FYNNEI.

In regard to this clone: Its antigen is still unknown. One base away there is no much larger clone; base qualities are not given.

Genomic DNA was extracted from sorted cells for sequencing of the TCRbeta CDR3 region. The immunoSEQ Assay was used for sequencing of TCRbeta CDR3 regions. TCRdb carries this immuneACCESS record with in-frame sequences only. Its versions omit some clonotypes, under half of them owing to an unresolved V gene in the studies checked, with the rest unexplained. In this sample the table shows just under 65,000 clones, about nine tenths of which occur a single time. Approximately 1.1% of the sample belongs to the ten largest clones. Recombination connected TRBV2 to TRBJ1-1, with no D gene named confidently. Sequenced material: CD4+ or CD8+ T cells sorted from blood, taken in a trial of the OX40 agonist ivuxolimab. The TCR comes from an adult with an advanced solid tumor such as melanoma, head and neck, liver or kidney cancer. The nucleotide sequence reads as follows: TGTGCCAGTATGTACCGGGGAAACACTGAAGCTTTCTTT. It translates to CASMYRGNTEAFF.